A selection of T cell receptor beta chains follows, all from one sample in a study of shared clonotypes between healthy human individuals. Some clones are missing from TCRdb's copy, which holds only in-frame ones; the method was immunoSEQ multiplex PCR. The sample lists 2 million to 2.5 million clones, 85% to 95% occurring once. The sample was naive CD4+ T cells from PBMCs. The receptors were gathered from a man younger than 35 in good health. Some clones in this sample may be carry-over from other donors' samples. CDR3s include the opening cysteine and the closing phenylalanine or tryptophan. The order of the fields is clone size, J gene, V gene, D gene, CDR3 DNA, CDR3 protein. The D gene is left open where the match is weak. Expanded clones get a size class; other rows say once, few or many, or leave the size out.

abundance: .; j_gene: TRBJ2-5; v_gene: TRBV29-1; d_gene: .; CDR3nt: TGCAGCGTCGGCCGGGTCTTAGGGGAGACCCAGTACTTC; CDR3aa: CSVGRVLGETQYF
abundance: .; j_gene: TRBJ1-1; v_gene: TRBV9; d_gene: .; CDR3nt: TGTGCCAGCAGCCCCGGACATCCCGGGGAGCCTGAAGCTTTCTTT; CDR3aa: CASSPGHPGEPEAFF
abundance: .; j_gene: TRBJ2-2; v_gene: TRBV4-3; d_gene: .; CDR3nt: TGCGCCAGCAGCCGCTTAGGGGATTCTGACACCGGGGAGCTGTTTTTT; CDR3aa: CASSRLGDSDTGELFF
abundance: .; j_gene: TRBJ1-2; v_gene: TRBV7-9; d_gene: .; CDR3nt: TGTGCCAGCAGCCTCGACCGAGCCCAGGATGGCTACACCTTC; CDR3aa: CASSLDRAQDGYTF
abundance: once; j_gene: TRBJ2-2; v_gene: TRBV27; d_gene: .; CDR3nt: TGTGCCAGCAGCCTATTGGCAATTACCCCCGCCGGGGAGCTGTTTTTT; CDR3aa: CASSLLAITPAGELFF
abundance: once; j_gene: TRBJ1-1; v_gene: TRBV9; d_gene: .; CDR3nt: TGTGCCAGCAGCGTAGACGCACAGTTGAACACTGAAGCTTTCTTT; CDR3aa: CASSVDAQLNTEAFF
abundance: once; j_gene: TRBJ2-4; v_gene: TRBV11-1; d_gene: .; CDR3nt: TGTGCCAGCAGCCCTGGGGAAGCGGTGGGGCAAAACATTCAGTACTTC; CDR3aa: CASSPGEAVGQNIQYF
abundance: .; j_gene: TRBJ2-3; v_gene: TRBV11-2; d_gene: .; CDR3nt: TGTGCCAGCAGCTTAGTAAGCTACACAGATACGCAGTATTTT; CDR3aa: CASSLVSYTDTQYF
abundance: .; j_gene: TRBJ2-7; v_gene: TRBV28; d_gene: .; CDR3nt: TGTGCCAGCAGCACTTACGAGCAGTACTTC; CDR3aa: CASSTYEQYF
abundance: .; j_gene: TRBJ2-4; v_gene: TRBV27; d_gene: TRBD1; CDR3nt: TGTGCCAGCAGTTTACAGGGGGCGACGGTCAAAAACATTCAGTACTTC; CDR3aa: CASSLQGATVKNIQYF
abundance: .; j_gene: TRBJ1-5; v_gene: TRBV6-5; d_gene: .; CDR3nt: TGTGCCAGCAGTTACTCCGGGCCACAGGGAGGCATGCCCCAGCATTTT; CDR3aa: CASSYSGPQGGMPQHF
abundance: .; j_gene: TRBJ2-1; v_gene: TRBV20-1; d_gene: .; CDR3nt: TGCAGTGCCCACCTGAATGATGAGCAGTTCTTC; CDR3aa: CSAHLNDEQFF
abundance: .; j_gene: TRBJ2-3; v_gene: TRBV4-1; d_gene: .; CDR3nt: TGCGCCAGCAGCCGATCTACCCCTGACACAGATACGCAGTATTTT; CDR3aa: CASSRSTPDTDTQYF
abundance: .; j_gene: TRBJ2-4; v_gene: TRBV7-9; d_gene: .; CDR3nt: TGTGCCAGCAGCTTAAGTTCAGGGGCCAAAAACATTCAGTACTTC; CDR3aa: CASSLSSGAKNIQYF
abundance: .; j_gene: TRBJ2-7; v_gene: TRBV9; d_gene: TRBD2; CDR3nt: TGTGCCAGCAGCGTCTTAGCGGGGAGAACCTACGAGCAGTACTTC; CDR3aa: CASSVLAGRTYEQYF
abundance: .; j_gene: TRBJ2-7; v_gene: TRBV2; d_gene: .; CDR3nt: TGTGCCAGCAGTGCTAACTACGAGCAGTACTTC; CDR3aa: CASSANYEQYF
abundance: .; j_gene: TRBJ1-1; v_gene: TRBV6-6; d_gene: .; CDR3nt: TGTGCCAGCAGTTACCCAATATTGAACACTGAAGCTTTCTTT; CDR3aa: CASSYPILNTEAFF
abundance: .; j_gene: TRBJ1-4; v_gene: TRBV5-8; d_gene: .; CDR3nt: TGTGCCAGCAGCTTGGGGGGACACGGTGGTGAAAAACTGTTTTTT; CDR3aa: CASSLGGHGGEKLFF
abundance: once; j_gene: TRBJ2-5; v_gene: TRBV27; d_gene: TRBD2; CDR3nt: TGTGCCAGCAGTTTATCGGCGGGGGGCTTCGGGGAGCAGTACTTC; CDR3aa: CASSLSAGGFGEQYF
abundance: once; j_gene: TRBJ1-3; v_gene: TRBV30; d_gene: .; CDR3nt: TGTGCCTGGAGTGTAAGCAGGGCTGGAAACACCATATATTTT; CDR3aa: CAWSVSRAGNTIYF
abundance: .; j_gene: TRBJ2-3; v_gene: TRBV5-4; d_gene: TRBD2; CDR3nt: TGTGCCAGCAGCTCGGCGGGCGGGGGGAGCACAGATACGCAGTATTTT; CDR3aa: CASSSAGGGSTDTQYF
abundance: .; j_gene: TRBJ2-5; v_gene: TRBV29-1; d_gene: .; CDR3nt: TGCAGCGTTGAACTCACAGGAATTCAAGAGACCCAGTACTTC; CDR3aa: CSVELTGIQETQYF
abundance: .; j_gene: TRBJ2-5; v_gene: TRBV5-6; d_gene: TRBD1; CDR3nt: TGTGCCAGCAGCCGACCGGGACAGCTCTTCCAAGAGACCCAGTACTTC; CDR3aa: CASSRPGQLFQETQYF